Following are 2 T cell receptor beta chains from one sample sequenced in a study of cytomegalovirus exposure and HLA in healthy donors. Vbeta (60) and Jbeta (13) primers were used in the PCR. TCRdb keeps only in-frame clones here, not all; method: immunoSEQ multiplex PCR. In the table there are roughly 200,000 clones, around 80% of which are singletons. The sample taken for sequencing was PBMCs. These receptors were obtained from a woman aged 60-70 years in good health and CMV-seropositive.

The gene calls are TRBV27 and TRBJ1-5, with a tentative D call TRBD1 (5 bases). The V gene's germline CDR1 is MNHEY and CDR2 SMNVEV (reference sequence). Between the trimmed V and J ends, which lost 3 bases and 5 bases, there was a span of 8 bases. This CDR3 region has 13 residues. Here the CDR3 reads CASSFARDQPQHF. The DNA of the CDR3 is TGTGCCAGCAGTTTTGCCAGGGATCAGCCCCAGCATTTT.

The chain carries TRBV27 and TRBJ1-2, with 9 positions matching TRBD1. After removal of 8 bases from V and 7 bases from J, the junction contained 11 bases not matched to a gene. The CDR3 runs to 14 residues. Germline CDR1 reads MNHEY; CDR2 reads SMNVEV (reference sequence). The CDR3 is CASAKWTGEGGYTF. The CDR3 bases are TGTGCCAGCGCAAAATGGACAGGGGAGGGTGGCTACACCTTC.